These T cell receptor beta chains were read from a single sample in a study of regulatory T cells in long-lasting Graves disease. TCRdb re-derived calls from the multiplex PCR reads in MiXCR, one entry per CDR3 protein. The sample includes over 250,000 distinct CDR3 sequences, around 21% seen only once; the top ten take 56%. The sequencing used peripheral blood mononuclear cells (PBMCs), collected when the disease was refractory, from a patient treated with antithyroid drugs. The receptors originated from a female donor with Graves disease. The CDR3 runs from the conserved cysteine through the conserved F or W. A D gene is named only where the DNA matches it firmly. Size tells how often a clone was seen (once, few, many) or the class of an expanded clone, and some rows leave it out.

D	V	size	J	DNA	CDR3
TRBD2	TRBV7-8	many	TRBJ2-7	TGTGCCAGCAGCCTCGGGGTGGCGGGAGACGAGCAGTACTTC	CASSLGVAGDEQYF
.	TRBV3-1	many	TRBJ1-5	TGTGCCAGCAGCCAAGATGCGAGAAGCAATCAGCCCCAGCATTTT	CASSQDARSNQPQHF
.	TRBV2	many	TRBJ2-5	TGTGCCAGCCTTGAAATAGAGGGAACAGGAGAGACCCAGTACTTC	CASLEIEGTGETQYF
TRBD2	TRBV5-1	many	TRBJ2-7	TGCGCCAGCAGCTCCGGGGGGGTCGAGCAGTACTTC	CASSSGGVEQYF
.	TRBV6-1	many	TRBJ1-1	TGTGCCAGCAGTGAAGCTCCTTCGGGGGGAAACACTGAAGCTTTCTTT	CASSEAPSGGNTEAFF
.	TRBV6-1	few	TRBJ1-5	TGTGCCAGCACCCGAGGTGGCAGGACTTATAGCAATCAGCCCCAGCATTTT	CASTRGGRTYSNQPQHF
.	TRBV11-2	few	TRBJ2-1	TGTGCCAGCAGCTTTGAATGGACGGATCCATACAATGAGCAGTTCTTC	CASSFEWTDPYNEQFF
.	TRBV20-1	.	TRBJ2-1	TGCAGTGCTAGCCCTACTGACAGTGAGCAGTTCTTC	CSASPTDSEQFF
TRBD2	TRBV20-1	many	TRBJ2-7	TGCAGTGCTAGTACTGGGACTAGCGGTACCTACGAGCAGTACTTC	CSASTGTSGTYEQYF
TRBD1	TRBV28	many	TRBJ1-4	TGTGCCAGCAGTCATGCAGGGGGCTTTAATGAAAAACTGTTTTTT	CASSHAGGFNEKLFF
.	TRBV29-1	once	TRBJ1-5	TGCAGCGTTGATGTGGGGGGCAATCAGTCCCAGCATTTT	CSVDVGGNQSQHF
.	TRBV6-2/TRBV6-3	.	TRBJ1-5	TGTGCCAGCACCCAAAATCAGCCCCAGCATTTT	CASTQNQPQHF
.	TRBV7-2	.	TRBJ1-1	TGTGCCAGCAGCTTTTCGGGGGCGAACACTGAAGCTTTCTTT	CASSFSGANTEAFF
.	TRBV11-2	few	TRBJ2-7	TGTGCCAGCAGCTTAGACGGCGTACGGACCTACGAGCAGTACTTC	CASSLDGVRTYEQYF
.	TRBV28	many	TRBJ2-7	TGTGCCAGCAGTTTAGTGCAGAACGAGCAGTACTTC	CASSLVQNEQYF
.	TRBV11-2	few	TRBJ1-3	TGTGCCAGCAGCTTCCAGCCCGGAAACACCATATATTTT	CASSFQPGNTIYF
.	TRBV6-1	.	TRBJ2-7	TGTGCCAGCGGCGACAGACCCTACGAGCAGTACTTC	CASGDRPYEQYF
.	TRBV18	.	TRBJ1-1	TGTGCCAGCTCACCACGGAACACTGAAGCTTTCTTT	CASSPRNTEAFF
.	TRBV29-1	few	TRBJ1-3	TGCAGCGTTGAAGAAAGTTTTCGACAGACTGGAAACACCATATATTTT	CSVEESFRQTGNTIYF
.	TRBV3-1	.	TRBJ1-1	TGTGCCAGCAGCCAAGATCTGGGAGGAAACACTGAAGCTTTCTTT	CASSQDLGGNTEAFF
.	TRBV29-1	.	TRBJ2-7	TGCAGCGTTGAAGGGACTAAGGCCTACGAGCAGTACTTC	CSVEGTKAYEQYF
TRBD2	TRBV6-1	few	TRBJ2-5	TGTGCCAGCCGGGTAGCGGGAGGGCATCAGACCCAGTACTTC	CASRVAGGHQTQYF
.	TRBV12-3/TRBV12-4	many	TRBJ2-5	TGTGCCAGCAGTATAGGGATGGAAGAGACCCAGTACTTC	CASSIGMEETQYF
TRBD1	TRBV11-2	many	TRBJ1-6	TGTGCCAGCAGATCCAACAAAGGGGGCGTTAATTCACCCCTCCACTTT	CASRSNKGGVNSPLHF
.	TRBV20-1	few	TRBJ1-2	TGCAGTGCTAGAGACTTGGACAGTATCTATGGCTACACCTTC	CSARDLDSIYGYTF
TRBD2	TRBV28	.	TRBJ2-1	TGTGCCAGCAGTTTAGTGGCGGGAGGTCTCTACAATGAGCAGTTCTTC	CASSLVAGGLYNEQFF
.	TRBV6-1	few	TRBJ1-5	TGTGCCAGCAGTGGACATTTTAGCAATCAGCCCCAGCATTTT	CASSGHFSNQPQHF
.	TRBV30	.	TRBJ2-3	TGTGCCTGGGCCTTCACAGATACGCAGTATTTT	CAWAFTDTQYF
.	TRBV7-9	few	TRBJ2-7	TGTGCCAGCAGCCACCGGGAACGGGCTTACGAGCAGTACTTC	CASSHRERAYEQYF
.	TRBV27	.	TRBJ2-5	TGTGCCAGCAGTCTATCTTGGGGGCGCATCGGAGAGACCCAGTACTTC	CASSLSWGRIGETQYF
.	TRBV20-1	few	TRBJ2-5	TGCAGTGCTCGACTCGCCACTAGCCCCGAGACCCAGTACTTC	CSARLATSPETQYF
TRBD2	TRBV4-2	.	TRBJ2-5	TGTGCCAGCAGCCAAGATATGGCTAGCGGGGTGGGTCGTCAAGAGACCCAGTACTTC	CASSQDMASGVGRQETQYF
TRBD1	TRBV20-1	many	TRBJ2-5	TGCAGTGCTAGCGCGACAGGGGGCTTAGAGACCCAGTACTTC	CSASATGGLETQYF
.	TRBV28	few	TRBJ2-5	TGTGCCAGCAGTCCTCGACAGACCCAAGAGACCCAGTACTTC	CASSPRQTQETQYF
.	TRBV29-1	.	TRBJ1-4	TGCAGCGTTCAGTCCGCCCAAGAAAAACTGTTTTTT	CSVQSAQEKLFF
.	TRBV18	.	TRBJ2-2	TGTGCCAGCTCACCAAAAAGCCCGGGTACCGGGGAGCTGTTTTTT	CASSPKSPGTGELFF
.	TRBV7-2	.	TRBJ2-7	TGTGCCAGCAGCTTAGGGGATCCGGGACCAAACTTC	CASSLGDPGPNF
.	TRBV30	many	TRBJ1-1	TGTGCCTGGGGACATCCGAACACTGAAGCTTTCTTT	CAWGHPNTEAFF
.	TRBV9	.	TRBJ1-2	TGTGCCAGCAGCGTAGGCCTTGCAGGGGTTTACTATGGCTACACCTTC	CASSVGLAGVYYGYTF
.	TRBV11-2	.	TRBJ2-7	TGTGCCAGCAGCCAAAGCGGTTACTCCTACGAGCAGTACTTC	CASSQSGYSYEQYF
.	TRBV18	few	TRBJ2-7	TGTGCCAGCTCACCACAGGGTTGGTCTGGCGAGCAGTACTTC	CASSPQGWSGEQYF
TRBD2	TRBV5-5	few	TRBJ2-5	TGTGCCAGCAGCTTGGCCGGCGGGAGGGCCAGGGAGACCCAGTACTTC	CASSLAGGRARETQYF
.	TRBV11-2	many	TRBJ1-6	TGTGCCAGCAGCTTAGTTGGCAGTGGCGGATCACCCCTCCACTTT	CASSLVGSGGSPLHF
.	TRBV7-9	many	TRBJ2-7	TGTGCCAGCAGCTCCCGGACAGAGGTATCCTACGAGCAGTACTTC	CASSSRTEVSYEQYF
.	TRBV27	few	TRBJ2-5	TGTGCATCCGCCTGGAAAACCTCGCCCCCAGAGACCCAGTACTTC	CASAWKTSPPETQYF
TRBD1	TRBV18	few	TRBJ2-5	TGTGCCAGCTCACACTCATCTCCGGGACAGGGTCAGGAGACCCAGTACTTT	CASSHSSPGQGQETQYF
.	TRBV7-2	many	TRBJ2-6	TGTGCCAGCAGCGGGGCGCACGGGGCCAACGTCCTGACTTTC	CASSGAHGANVLTF
.	TRBV7-8	.	TRBJ2-3	TGTGCCAGCAGCTTAGCGCCGGCGGGATCCCCCACAGATACGCAGTATTTT	CASSLAPAGSPTDTQYF
TRBD1	TRBV6-1	many	TRBJ2-7	TGTGCCAGCACCGTAGGGGACAGGCCACTAGAGCAGTACTTC	CASTVGDRPLEQYF
TRBD2	TRBV27	.	TRBJ2-1	TGTGCCAGCAGTCCGCTAGCGGGAGGGCCAGGTGATGAGCAGTTCTTC	CASSPLAGGPGDEQFF
.	TRBV11-3	.	TRBJ2-2	TGTGCCAGCAGCCCCAGCTTGGACAGTAGGGGAACCGGGGAGCTGTTTTTT	CASSPSLDSRGTGELFF
.	TRBV5-8	few	TRBJ1-5	TGTGCCAGCAGCTTGGGACAGACCAGCAATCAGCCCCAGCATTTT	CASSLGQTSNQPQHF
TRBD1	TRBV28	many	TRBJ2-7	TGTGCCAGCAGTTACACACGGACAGGACAGGGCGGCGAGCAGTACTTC	CASSYTRTGQGGEQYF
TRBD1	TRBV4-3	few	TRBJ1-2	TGCGCCAGCAGCCACGACAGGGGGTTATACGGCTACACCTTC	CASSHDRGLYGYTF
.	TRBV7-9	few	TRBJ1-5	TGTGCCAGCAGCGCAGACGGGCCTCACAATCAGCCCCAGCATTTT	CASSADGPHNQPQHF
.	TRBV2	many	TRBJ2-7	TGTGCCAGCACCCGACTGGGTTACGAGCAGTACTTC	CASTRLGYEQYF
.	TRBV20-1	few	TRBJ2-5	TGCAGTGCCATCGGACGGATACAAGAGACCCAGTACTTC	CSAIGRIQETQYF
.	TRBV27	many	TRBJ1-4	TGTGCCAGCACCTCTTCGGGGGCAAGAAATGAAAAACTGTTTTTT	CASTSSGARNEKLFF
TRBD1	TRBV4-3	.	TRBJ1-4	TGCGCCAGCAGCCAAGAGGGGACAGAGACTGCAACTAATGAAAAACTGTTTTTT	CASSQEGTETATNEKLFF
.	TRBV19	.	TRBJ2-2	TGTGCCAGTAGTATTGGTGGGAGGACCTTTTTCGGGGAGCTGTTTTTT	CASSIGGRTFFGELFF